This T cell receptor beta chain was identified in a study of blood T cell repertoires in COVID-19. The method was immunoSEQ multiplex PCR; TCRdb's version includes in-frame clones alone and lacks a portion of them. The data show fewer than 85,000 clones, about 90% seen once. Germline V gene data show CDR1 as SGHRS and CDR2 as YFSETQ. The V end was cut by 1 base, the J end by 2 bases, with 8 bases between. This CDR3 comprises 14 residues. This chain uses TRBV5-1 with TRBJ2-3; D may be TRBD1 (6 bases). The origin of this receptor is a woman between 50 and 59 years old in a cohort sampled during active COVID-19. Sequencing was carried out using peripheral blood. CDR3 protein: CASSLRQATDTQYF. The DNA of the CDR3 is TGCGCCAGCAGCTTGAGACAGGCCACAGATACGCAGTATTTT. Full variable domain (remainder filled in from reference TRBV5-1 and TRBJ2-3): KAGVTQTPRYLIKTRGQQVTLSCSPISGHRSVSWYQQTPGQGLQFLFEYFSETQRNKGNFPGRFSGRQFSNSRSEMNVSTLELGDSALYLCASSLRQATDTQYFGPGTRLTVL.